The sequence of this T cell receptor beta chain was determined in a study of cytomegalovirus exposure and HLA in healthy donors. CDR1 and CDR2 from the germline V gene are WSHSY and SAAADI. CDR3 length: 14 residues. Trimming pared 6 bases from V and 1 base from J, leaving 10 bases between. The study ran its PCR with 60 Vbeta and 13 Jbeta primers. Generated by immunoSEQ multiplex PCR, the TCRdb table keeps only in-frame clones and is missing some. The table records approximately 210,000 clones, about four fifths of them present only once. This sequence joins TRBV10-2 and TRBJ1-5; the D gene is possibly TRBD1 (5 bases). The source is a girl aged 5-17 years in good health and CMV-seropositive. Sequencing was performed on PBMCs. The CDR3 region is CASRDTWSNQPQHF. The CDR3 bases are TGCGCCAGCAGGGACACATGGAGCAATCAGCCCCAGCATTTT.